A selection of T cell receptor beta chains follows, all from one sample in a study of technical replicates of blood from a handful of donors. This table comes from immunoSEQ multiplex PCR, and its TCRdb copy is limited to in-frame clones, with some not included. The sample has around 65,000 clones, 75% to 90% seen once; the top ten hold approximately 5%. Sequenced material: PBMCs. Receptor source: a human donor in good health. Some clones in this sample may be carry-over from other donors' samples. CDR3s include the opening cysteine and the closing phenylalanine or tryptophan. D genes are given only for firm matches. Size is omitted from some rows. Given values are once, few, many or a class for expanded clones.

>TRBV4-3|.|TRBJ2-2|TRBD2|18
CASSPGRLAGGNTGELFF
TGCGCCAGCAGCCCCGGACGACTAGCGGGGGGGAACACCGGGGAGCTGTTTTTT
>TRBV7-8|few|TRBJ2-7|TRBD1|19
CASSLYPIGQGALRDEQYF
TGTGCCAGCAGCTTATACCCAATCGGACAGGGGGCGCTGAGGGACGAGCAGTACTTC
>TRBV4-1|.|TRBJ2-1|.|18
CASSLNGMAGSFIGEQFF
TGCGCCAGCAGCCTAAACGGCATGGCGGGCAGTTTTATTGGTGAGCAGTTCTTC
>TRBV5-1|.|TRBJ2-3|TRBD2|18
CASSLSGQRGARTDTQYF
TGCGCCAGCAGCTTGTCTGGCCAGCGGGGGGCTCGCACAGATACGCAGTATTTT
>TRBV6-5|.|TRBJ2-7|.|13
CASRGHALREQYF
TGTGCCAGTCGGGGACACGCCTTAAGAGAGCAGTACTTC
>TRBV29-1|.|TRBJ2-7|TRBD1|12
CSVRQGTYEQYF
TGCAGCGTCCGACAGGGAACCTACGAGCAGTACTTC
>TRBV14|.|TRBJ2-7|.|13
CASSRGHAYEQYF
TGTGCCAGCAGCCGCGGACATGCCTACGAGCAGTACTTC
>TRBV10-3|.|TRBJ2-1|TRBD1|14
CAISVQGKPNEQFF
TGTGCCATCAGTGTACAGGGGAAACCCAATGAGCAGTTCTTC
>TRBV5-6|.|TRBJ1-4|TRBD1|13
CASSFGTGQKLFF
TGTGCCAGCAGCTTTGGGACAGGGCAAAAACTGTTTTTT
>TRBV7-2|.|TRBJ2-1|TRBD2|15
CASSLGLAGGQEQFF
TGTGCCAGCAGCTTAGGACTAGCGGGGGGCCAAGAGCAGTTCTTC
>TRBV5-1|.|TRBJ2-3|TRBD2|16
CASSLGLAGMKDTQYF
TGCGCCAGCAGCTTGGGACTAGCGGGTATGAAGGATACGCAGTATTTT
>TRBV11-1|.|TRBJ2-2|TRBD2|16
CASSRTSGIETGELFF
TGTGCCAGCAGCCGGACTAGCGGGATTGAAACCGGGGAGCTGTTTTTT
>TRBV30|.|TRBJ2-1|TRBD2|14
CACTREGSYNEQFF
TGTGCCTGTACGCGGGAGGGCTCCTACAATGAGCAGTTCTTC
>TRBV5-1|.|TRBJ1-1|.|14
CASSFGGGGTEAFF
TGCGCCAGCAGCTTTGGTGGCGGGGGCACTGAAGCTTTCTTT
>TRBV7-2|.|TRBJ2-2|.|14
CASSLGQNTGELFF
TGTGCCAGCAGCTTAGGGCAGAACACCGGGGAGCTGTTTTTT
>TRBV2|.|TRBJ2-7|.|13
CASTVSVRSWQYF
TGTGCCAGCACAGTCTCCGTACGATCGTGGCAGTACTTC
>TRBV30|.|TRBJ2-1|TRBD2|16
CAWSVLAGVSYNEQFF
TGTGCCTGGAGTGTGCTAGCGGGGGTCTCCTACAATGAGCAGTTCTTC
>TRBV7-8|.|TRBJ2-3|TRBD2|18
CASSLLSSSGGALDTQYF
TGTGCCAGCAGCTTACTTTCCTCTAGCGGGGGGGCCTTGGATACGCAGTATTTT